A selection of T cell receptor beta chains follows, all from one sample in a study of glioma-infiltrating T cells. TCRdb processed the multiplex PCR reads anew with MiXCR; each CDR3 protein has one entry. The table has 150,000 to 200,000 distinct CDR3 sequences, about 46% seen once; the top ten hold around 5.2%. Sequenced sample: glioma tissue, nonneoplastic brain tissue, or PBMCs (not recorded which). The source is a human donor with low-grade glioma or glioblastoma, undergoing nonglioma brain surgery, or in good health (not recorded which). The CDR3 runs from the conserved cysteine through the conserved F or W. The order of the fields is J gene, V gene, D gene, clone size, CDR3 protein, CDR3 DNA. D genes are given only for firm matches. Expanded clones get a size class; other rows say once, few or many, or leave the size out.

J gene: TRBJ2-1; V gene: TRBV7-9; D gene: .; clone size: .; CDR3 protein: CVSTTNDAAGGGNEQFF; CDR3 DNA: TGTGTCAGCACCACCAACGATGCTGCTGGCGGAGGCAATGAGCAGTTCTTC
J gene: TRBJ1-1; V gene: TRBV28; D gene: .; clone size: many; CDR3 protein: CASSVARTYTEAFF; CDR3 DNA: TGTGCCAGCAGTGTTGCCCGGACTTACACTGAAGCTTTCTTT
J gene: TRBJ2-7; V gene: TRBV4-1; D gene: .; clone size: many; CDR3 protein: CASSHLGGGPYEQYF; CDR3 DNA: TGCGCCAGCAGCCACCTAGGGGGGGGTCCATACGAGCAGTACTTC
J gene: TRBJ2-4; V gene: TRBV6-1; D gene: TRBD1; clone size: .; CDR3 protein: CASRPSPGQGLLAKNIQYF; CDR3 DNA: TGTGCCAGCAGGCCGAGCCCAGGACAGGGTCTTTTAGCCAAAAACATTCAGTACTTC
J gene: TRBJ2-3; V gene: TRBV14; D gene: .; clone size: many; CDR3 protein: CASSQDRGTDTQYF; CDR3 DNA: TGTGCCAGCAGCCAAGATCGGGGCACAGATACGCAGTATTTT
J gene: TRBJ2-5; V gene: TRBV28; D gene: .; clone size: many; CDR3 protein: CASIKSPTIQETQYF; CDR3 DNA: TGTGCCAGCATCAAATCCCCGACCATTCAAGAGACCCAGTACTTC
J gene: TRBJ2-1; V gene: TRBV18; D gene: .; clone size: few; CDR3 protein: CASSRSPLADSSYNEQFF; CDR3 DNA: TGTGCCAGCTCACGATCGCCGCTAGCGGACAGCTCCTACAATGAGCAGTTCTTC
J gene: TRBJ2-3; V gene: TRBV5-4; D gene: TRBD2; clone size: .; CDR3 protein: CASSSKRESDTQYF; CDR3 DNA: TGTGCCAGCAGCTCCAAGCGGGAGTCAGATACGCAGTATTTT
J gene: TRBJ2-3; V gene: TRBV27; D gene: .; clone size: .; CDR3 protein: CASSLNPRVDRDTQYF; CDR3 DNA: TGTGCCAGCAGTTTAAACCCCAGGGTTGATCGGGATACGCAGTATTTT
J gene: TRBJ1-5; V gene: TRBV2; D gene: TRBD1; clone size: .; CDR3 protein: CATRDRFDQPQNF; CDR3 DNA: TGTGCCACCCGGGACAGATTTGATCAGCCCCAGAATTTT
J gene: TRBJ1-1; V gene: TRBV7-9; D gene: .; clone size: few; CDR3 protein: CASSEIRDTEAFF; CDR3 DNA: TGTGCCAGCAGCGAAATACGGGACACTGAAGCTTTCTTT
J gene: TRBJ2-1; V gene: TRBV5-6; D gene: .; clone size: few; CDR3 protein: CASSLAGGGLNEQFF; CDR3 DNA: TGTGCCAGCAGCTTGGCCGGTGGGGGGCTCAATGAGCAGTTCTTC
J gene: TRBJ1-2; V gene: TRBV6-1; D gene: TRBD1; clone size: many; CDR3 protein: CASRLTGEYGYTF; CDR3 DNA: TGTGCCAGCAGGTTGACAGGGGAGTATGGCTACACCTTC
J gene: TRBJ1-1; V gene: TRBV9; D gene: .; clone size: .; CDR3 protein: CASSVVGPGAAEAFF; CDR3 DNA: TGTGCCAGCAGCGTAGTTGGCCCCGGGGCCGCTGAAGCTTTCTTT
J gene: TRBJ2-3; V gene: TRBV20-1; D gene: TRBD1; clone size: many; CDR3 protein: CSVWDRSTDTQYF; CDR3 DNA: TGCAGTGTTTGGGACAGGAGCACAGATACGCAGTATTTT
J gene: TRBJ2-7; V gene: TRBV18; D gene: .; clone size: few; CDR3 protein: CASSPAQVGAEQYF; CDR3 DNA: TGTGCCAGCTCACCGGCACAGGTTGGAGCCGAGCAGTACTTC
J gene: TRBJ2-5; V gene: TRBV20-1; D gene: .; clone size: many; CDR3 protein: CSAGLETQYF; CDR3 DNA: TGCAGTGCTGGTTTGGAGACCCAGTACTTC
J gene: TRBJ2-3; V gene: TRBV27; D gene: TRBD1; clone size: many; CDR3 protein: CASRTGQGAEDTQYF; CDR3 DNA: TGTGCCAGCAGAACGGGGCAGGGGGCAGAGGATACGCAGTATTTT
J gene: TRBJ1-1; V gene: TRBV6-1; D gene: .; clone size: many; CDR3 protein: CASSRQTNEAFF; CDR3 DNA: TGTGCCAGCAGCCGACAGACCAATGAAGCTTTCTTT
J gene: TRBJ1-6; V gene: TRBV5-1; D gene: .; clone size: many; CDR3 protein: CASSSQGLGTNSPLHF; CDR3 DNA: TGCGCCAGCAGCTCCCAGGGGCTGGGCACGAATTCACCCCTCCACTTT
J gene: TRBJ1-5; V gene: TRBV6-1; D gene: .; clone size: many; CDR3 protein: CASSVQGGLVINQPQHF; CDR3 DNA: TGTGCCAGCAGTGTTCAGGGAGGACTGGTGATCAATCAGCCCCAGCATTTT
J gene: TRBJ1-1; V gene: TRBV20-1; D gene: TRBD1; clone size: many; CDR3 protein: CSAKSGQGRGTEAFF; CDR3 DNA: TGCAGTGCTAAATCGGGACAGGGAAGAGGAACTGAAGCTTTCTTT
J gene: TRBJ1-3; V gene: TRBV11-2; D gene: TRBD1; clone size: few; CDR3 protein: CASSAWTGKGNTIYF; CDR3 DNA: TGTGCCAGCAGCGCCTGGACAGGGAAAGGAAACACCATATATTTT
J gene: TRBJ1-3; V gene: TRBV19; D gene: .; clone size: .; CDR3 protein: CATRYGNTIYF; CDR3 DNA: TGTGCCACCCGTTATGGAAACACCATATATTTT
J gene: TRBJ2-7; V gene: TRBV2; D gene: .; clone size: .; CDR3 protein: CASSSDSRDEQYF; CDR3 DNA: TGTGCCAGCAGTTCGGACTCACGGGACGAGCAGTACTTC
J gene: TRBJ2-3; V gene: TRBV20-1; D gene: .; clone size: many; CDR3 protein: CSARVPGGGTGTTDTQYF; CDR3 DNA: TGCAGTGCTAGAGTTCCCGGCGGGGGGACAGGGACCACAGATACGCAGTATTTT
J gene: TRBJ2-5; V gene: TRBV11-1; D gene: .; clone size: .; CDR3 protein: CASSLPKELQETQYF; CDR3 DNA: TGTGCCAGCAGCTTACCCAAGGAACTCCAAGAGACCCAGTACTTC
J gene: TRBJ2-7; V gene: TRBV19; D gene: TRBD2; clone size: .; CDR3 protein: CATSIDGRSHEQYF; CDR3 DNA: TGTGCCACTAGTATAGACGGGAGGTCCCACGAGCAGTACTTC
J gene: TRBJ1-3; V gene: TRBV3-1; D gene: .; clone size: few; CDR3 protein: CASSQGGSGNTIYF; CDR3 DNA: TGTGCCAGCAGCCAAGGAGGTTCTGGAAACACCATATATTTT
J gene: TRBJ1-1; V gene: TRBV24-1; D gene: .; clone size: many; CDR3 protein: CATSADEGNTEAFF; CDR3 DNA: TGTGCCACCAGTGCGGACGAGGGGAACACTGAAGCTTTCTTT
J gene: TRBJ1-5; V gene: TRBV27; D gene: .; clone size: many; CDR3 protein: CASSPLDRSNQPQHF; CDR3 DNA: TGTGCCAGCAGCCCCCTCGACCGGTCCAATCAGCCCCAGCATTTT
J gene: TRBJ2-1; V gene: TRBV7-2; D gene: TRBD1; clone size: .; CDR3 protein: CASRKNRGSSYNKQFF; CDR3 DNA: TGTGCCAGCAGGAAAAACAGGGGGAGCTCCTACAATAAGCAGTTCTTC
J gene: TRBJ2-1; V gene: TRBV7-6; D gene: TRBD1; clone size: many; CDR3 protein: CASSRTGVEQFF; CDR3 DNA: TGTGCCAGCAGCCGTACAGGGGTTGAGCAGTTCTTC
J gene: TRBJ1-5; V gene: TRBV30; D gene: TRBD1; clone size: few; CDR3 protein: CAWSAGQGRVPQHF; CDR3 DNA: TGTGCCTGGAGTGCTGGACAGGGACGAGTGCCCCAGCATTTT
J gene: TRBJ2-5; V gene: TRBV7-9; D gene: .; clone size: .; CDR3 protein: CASSWTVQETQYF; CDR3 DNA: TGTGCCAGCAGCTGGACAGTTCAAGAGACCCAGTACTTC
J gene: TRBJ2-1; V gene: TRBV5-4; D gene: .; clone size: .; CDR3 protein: CASSRTRGQLNNEQFF; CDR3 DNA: TGTGCCAGCAGCCGGACTAGAGGACAGTTGAATAATGAGCAGTTCTTC
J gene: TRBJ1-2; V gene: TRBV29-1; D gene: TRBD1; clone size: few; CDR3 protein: CSAGTGIEHGYTF; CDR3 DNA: TGCAGCGCCGGGACAGGCATTGAGCATGGCTACACCTTC
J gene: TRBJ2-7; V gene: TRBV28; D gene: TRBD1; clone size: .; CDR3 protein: CASSPRQGIGVYEQCF; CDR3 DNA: TGTGCCAGCAGTCCGCGACAGGGGATAGGTGTTTACGAGCAGTGCTTC
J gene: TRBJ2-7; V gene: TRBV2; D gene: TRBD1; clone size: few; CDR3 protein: CASQPPGQGVNEQYF; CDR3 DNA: TGTGCCAGCCAGCCCCCGGGACAGGGGGTAAACGAGCAGTACTTC
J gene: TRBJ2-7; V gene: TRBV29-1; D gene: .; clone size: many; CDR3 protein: CSVELASYEQYF; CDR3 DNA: TGCAGCGTTGAATTGGCAAGCTACGAGCAGTACTTC
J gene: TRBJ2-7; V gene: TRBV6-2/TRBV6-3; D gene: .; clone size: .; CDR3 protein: CASSYSEGSYNEQYF; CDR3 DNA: TGTGCCAGCAGTTACTCGGAGGGTTCCTACAACGAGCAGTACTTC
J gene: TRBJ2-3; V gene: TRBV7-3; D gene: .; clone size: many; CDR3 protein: CASSLVGGTDTQYF; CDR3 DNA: TGTGCCAGCAGCTTAGTGGGGGGCACAGATACGCAGTATTTT
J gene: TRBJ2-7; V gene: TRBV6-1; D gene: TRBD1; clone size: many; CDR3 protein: CASSYLSGGPYEQYF; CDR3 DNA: TGTGCCAGCAGTTATTTGTCAGGGGGCCCCTACGAGCAGTACTTC
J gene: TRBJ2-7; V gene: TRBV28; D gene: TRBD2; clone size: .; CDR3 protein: CASSRGVAGAYEQYF; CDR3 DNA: TGTGCCAGCAGCCGAGGAGTAGCGGGAGCGTACGAGCAGTACTTC
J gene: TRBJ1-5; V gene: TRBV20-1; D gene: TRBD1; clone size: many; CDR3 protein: CSASRDRVTQPQHF; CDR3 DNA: TGCAGTGCGTCGAGAGACAGGGTAACCCAGCCCCAGCATTTT
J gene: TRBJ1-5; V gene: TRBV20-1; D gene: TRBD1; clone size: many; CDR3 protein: CSARRQGRDNQPQHF; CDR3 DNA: TGCAGTGCTAGAAGACAGGGGAGAGACAATCAGCCCCAGCATTTT
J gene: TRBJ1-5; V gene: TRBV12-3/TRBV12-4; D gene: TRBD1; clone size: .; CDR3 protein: CASSLSGRGTNQPQHF; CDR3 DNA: TGTGCCAGCAGTTTATCTGGCAGGGGGACTAATCAGCCCCAGCATTTT
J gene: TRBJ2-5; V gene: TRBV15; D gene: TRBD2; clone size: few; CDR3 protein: CATSRGGSETQYF; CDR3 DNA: TGTGCCACCAGCAGGGGCGGGAGTGAGACCCAGTACTTC
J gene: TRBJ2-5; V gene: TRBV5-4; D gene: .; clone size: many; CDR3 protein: CASSLGGVQETQYF; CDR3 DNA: TGTGCCAGCAGCTTGGGGGGAGTCCAAGAGACCCAGTACTTC
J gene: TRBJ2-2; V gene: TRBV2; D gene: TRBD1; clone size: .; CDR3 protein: CASRGTVNTGELFF; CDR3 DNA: TGTGCCAGCAGGGGGACAGTCAACACCGGGGAGCTGTTTTTT
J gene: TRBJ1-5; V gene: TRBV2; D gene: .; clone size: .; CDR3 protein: CAISSDAGNQPQHF; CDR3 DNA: TGTGCCATCAGTTCGGACGCTGGCAATCAGCCCCAGCATTTT
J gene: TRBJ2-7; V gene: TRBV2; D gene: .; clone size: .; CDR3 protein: CASSETDYEQYF; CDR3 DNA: TGTGCCAGCAGTGAGACAGACTACGAGCAGTACTTC
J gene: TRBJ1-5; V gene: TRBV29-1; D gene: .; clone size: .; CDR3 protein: CSVGEGGLGHPQHF; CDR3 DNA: TGCAGCGTTGGGGAGGGGGGGCTAGGGCATCCCCAGCATTTT
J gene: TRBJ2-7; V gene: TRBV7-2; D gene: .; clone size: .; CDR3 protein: CASSFYICSASSLAALTYEQYF; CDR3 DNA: .
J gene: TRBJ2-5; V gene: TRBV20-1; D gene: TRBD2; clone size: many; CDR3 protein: CSARVPQLAGEETQYF; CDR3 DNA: TGCAGTGCTAGAGTCCCACAACTAGCGGGAGAAGAGACCCAGTACTTC
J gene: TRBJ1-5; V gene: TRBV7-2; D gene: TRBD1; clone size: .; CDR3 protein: CASSLKTGANQTKHF; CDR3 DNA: TGTGCCAGCAGCTTAAAGACAGGGGCCAATCAGACCAAGCATTTT
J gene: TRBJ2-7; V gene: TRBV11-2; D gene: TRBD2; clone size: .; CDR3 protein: CASSSGAYERYF; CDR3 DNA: TGTGCCAGCTCTAGCGGTGCCTACGAGCGGTACTTC
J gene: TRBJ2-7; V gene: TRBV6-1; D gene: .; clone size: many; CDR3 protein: CASSPPTYEQYF; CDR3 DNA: TGTGCCAGCTCCCCGCCTACCTACGAGCAGTACTTC
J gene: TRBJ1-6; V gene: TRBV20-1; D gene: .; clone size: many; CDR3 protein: CIPAGTYSPLHF; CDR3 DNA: TGCATTCCTGCGGGTACCTATTCACCCCTCCACTTT
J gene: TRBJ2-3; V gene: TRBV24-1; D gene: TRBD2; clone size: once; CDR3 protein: CSTGREGADTQYF; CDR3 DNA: TGTTCCACCGGGAGGGAAGGGGCAGATACGCAGTATTTT